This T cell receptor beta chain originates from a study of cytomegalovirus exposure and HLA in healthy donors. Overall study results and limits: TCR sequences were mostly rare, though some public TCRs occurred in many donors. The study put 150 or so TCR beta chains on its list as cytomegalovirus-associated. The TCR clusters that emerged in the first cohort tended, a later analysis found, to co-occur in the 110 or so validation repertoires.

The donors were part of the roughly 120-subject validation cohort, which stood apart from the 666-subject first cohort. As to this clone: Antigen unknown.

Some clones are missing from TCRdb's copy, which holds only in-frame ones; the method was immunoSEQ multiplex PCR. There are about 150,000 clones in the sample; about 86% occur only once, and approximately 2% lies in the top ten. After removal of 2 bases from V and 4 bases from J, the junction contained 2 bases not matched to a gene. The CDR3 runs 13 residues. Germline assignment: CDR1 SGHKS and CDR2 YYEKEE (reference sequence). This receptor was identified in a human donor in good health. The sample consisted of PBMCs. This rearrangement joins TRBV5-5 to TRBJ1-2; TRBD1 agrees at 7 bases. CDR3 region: CASSLTGVYGYTF. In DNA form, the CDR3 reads TGTGCCAGCAGCTTAACAGGGGTCTATGGCTACACCTTC.